The sequence of this TCR beta chain was determined in a study of blood T cell repertoires in COVID-19 (dated by TCRdb to about 2020). Study-wide context: The collaborator samples originated in the United States, Italy and Spain and spanned the acute and convalescent phases of COVID-19. The prospective study material was composed of cDNA or gDNA derived from T cells, B-cell-depleted T cells, or PBMCs. The dataset comprised deeply sampled blood TCRbeta repertoires from subjects exposed to, actively infected with, or recovered from COVID-19. The repertoires were released in a freely available public database meant as a resource for research on the immune response to SARS-CoV-2. The samples were drawn from two sources: the first 160 participants of the ongoing ImmuneRACE study, and fewer than 1,500 subjects contributed by 6 global collaborators. A de-identified subject ID, COVID-19 status, age in years and sex were almost always included in the sample metadata. Where available, HLA class I and class II types were obtained from metadata supplied by the sample provider rather than from assay-based typing. Beyond this particular receptor, the publication reports: How much clinical and demographic metadata was included differed by source and by participant, and the metadata was provided uncurated.

Participants in the prospective study were enrolled through a virtual design, were aged roughly 18 to 90 years, and lived in roughly 25 United States geographic areas. To assign participants to cohorts, the prospective study relied on clinical history that participants themselves reported in a screening survey and a study questionnaire. ImmuneRACE Cohort 3 recovered participants were defined by two consecutive negative NP/OP PCR tests, healthcare professional clearance, or symptom resolution. In the prospective study, whole blood, serum and a nasopharyngeal or oropharyngeal swab were collected from each participant by mobile phlebotomists. Over an approximately 2-month period, participants in the prospective study had the option of providing additional blood draws and questionnaires. Blood samples from the prospective study were shipped frozen or at room temperature prior to DNA extraction. As encoded in the germline V gene (reference sequence), CDR1 is GTSNPN while CDR2 is SVGIG. Measured from the cysteine to the phenylalanine, the CDR3 is 14 residues long. Only the CDR3 portion is preserved as DNA: 42 bases, with reading frame beginning at the first base. Here V drops 2 bases and J drops 4 bases, and the junction holds 4 bases not matched to any gene.

TCRbeta CDR3 regions were amplified from genomic DNA using the immunoSEQ Assay, a bias-controlled multiplex PCR. The original pipeline was this. The number of nucleated cells in each sample was estimated by amplification of reference gene primers within the assay. Sequence reads were collapsed and filtered to measure the absolute abundance of every unique TCRbeta CDR3 rearrangement. Productive Simpson clonality was computed per sample as the square root of Simpson's diversity index over productive rearrangements. The immuneACCESS repertoire file appears here via TCRdb, limited to in-frame rearrangements. These files lack a portion of the clones; in checked studies, under half of the deficit traces to unresolved V genes, and the cause of the others is not known. D and trimming were read from the DNA, whereas the V and J calls and clone size are those reported in that table. In this sample the table shows around 240,000 clones, 80% to 90% of which occur a single time. The ten largest clones capture 1.5% to 2% of the sample.

Notes on this clone: It has no known antigen specificity. No quality values exist for individual bases; no much larger clone is one base distant.

The sequence is built from TRBV30 and TRBJ1-1; 10 bases in the middle match TRBD1. The sequence derives from a woman aged 45-65 years who had recovered from COVID-19. Material: PBMCs or T cells enriched from blood (not recorded which). The nucleotides are TGTGCCTGGAGTTTAGACAGGGGGCTCACTGAAGCTTTCTTT. The encoded protein is CAWSLDRGLTEAFF.